Here is one T cell receptor beta chain with its context. Its antigen is as yet unknown. Corrective heart surgery yielded resections, and these provided the thymus tissue. Immunologically healthy infants in Finland undergoing congenital heart defect surgery were the donors. The sample is drawn from a study of human thymus T cells. Study-wide results and caveats: Among unrelated individuals, related research reported thymic repertoires that overlapped highly. Thymic and blood repertoires seemed to show skewed V and J gene use.

The CDR3 spans 15 residues. Per the germline V gene, CDR1 is SGHAT and CDR2 is FQNNGV. Trimming removed 0 bases from V and 5 bases from J; junction bases left unmatched: 4. Measured with immunoSEQ multiplex PCR; TCRdb has only the in-frame clones, and not every one. The sample lists 55,000 to 85,000 clones; about 95% were seen once. The chain has TRBV11-2 and TRBJ2-7; the match to TRBD2 covers 10 bases. This receptor was obtained from a girl under two years old with a congenital heart defect but otherwise immunologically healthy. Sequenced input: thymus tissue. This chain's CDR3 is CASSLDWGLANEQYF. In DNA, the CDR3 is TGTGCCAGCAGCTTAGATTGGGGACTAGCGAACGAGCAGTACTTC.